A selection of T cell receptor beta chains follows, all from one sample in a study of blood T cell repertoires in COVID-19. Assay used: immunoSEQ multiplex PCR; TCRdb lists only in-frame clones, some missing. The data show some 62,000 clones, with about 80% seen just once and around 14% held by the top ten. The sequencing input was peripheral blood. Receptors originate from a man aged 60-69 years with COVID-19, enrolled during active disease. The CDR3 runs from the conserved cysteine through the conserved F or W. D genes are given only for firm matches. Rows give clone size only sometimes, using once, few, many, or a class for an expanded clone.

d_gene,v_gene,abundance,len,j_gene,CDR3aa,CDR3nt
TRBD1,TRBV19,-,14,TRBJ1-1,CASSINLQGTEAFF,TGTGCCAGTAGTATAAATTTACAGGGGACTGAAGCTTTCTTT
-,TRBV30,-,16,TRBJ2-7,CACSKGAGPYSYEQYF,TGTGCCTGCTCAAAAGGGGCGGGACCTTACTCCTACGAGCAGTACTTC
TRBD2,TRBV7-2,-,15,TRBJ2-5,CASRDGRGGIETQYF,TGTGCCAGCAGAGATGGGCGGGGGGGCATTGAGACCCAGTACTTC
TRBD1,TRBV6-5,few,15,TRBJ1-5,CASSYSRGIGQPQHF,TGTGCCAGCAGTTACTCCAGGGGGATCGGTCAGCCCCAGCATTTT
-,TRBV28,-,14,TRBJ1-5,CASSLAGSNQPQHF,TGTGCCAGCAGTTTAGCCGGTAGCAATCAGCCCCAGCATTTT
-,TRBV2,-,13,TRBJ1-6,CASITVLGSPLHF,TGTGCCAGCATAACGGTGCTAGGCTCACCCCTCCACTTT
TRBD2,TRBV7-2,-,15,TRBJ2-7,CASSFWRGAFNEQYF,TGTGCCAGCAGCTTTTGGCGGGGGGCCTTTAACGAGCAGTACTTC
-,TRBV2,-,12,TRBJ2-1,CASNGGLFVSFF,TGTGCCAGCAACGGGGGGCTGTTCGTTTCGTTCTTC
-,TRBV7-3,once,13,TRBJ2-5,CASSQGQGETQYF,TGTGCCAGCAGCCAAGGCCAGGGGGAGACCCAGTACTTC
-,TRBV19,-,16,TRBJ1-5,CASSIVTGRVGQPQHF,TGTGCCAGTAGTATAGTAACGGGCAGGGTCGGACAGCCCCAGCATTTT
-,TRBV28,-,12,TRBJ1-6,CASRPTGANLHF,TGTGCCAGCAGACCAACAGGAGCGAACCTCCACTTT
-,TRBV2,many,14,TRBJ1-6,CASRRSSYNSPLHF,TGTGCCAGCAGACGGAGCTCCTATAATTCACCCCTCCACTTT
-,TRBV6-5,-,15,TRBJ1-1,CASSYSFTGGTEAFF,TGTGCCAGCAGTTACTCATTTACGGGGGGCACTGAAGCTTTCTTT
-,TRBV30,once,15,TRBJ2-1,CAWSAFSGGFDEQFF,TGTGCCTGGAGTGCTTTTAGCGGAGGGTTTGATGAGCAGTTCTTC
-,TRBV7-9,-,13,TRBJ2-5,CASSSRQQETQYF,TGTGCCAGCAGCTCGAGACAGCAAGAGACCCAGTACTTC
-,TRBV7-2,-,13,TRBJ1-1,CASSRDRNTEAFF,TGTGCCAGCAGCCGCGACAGGAACACTGAAGCTTTCTTT
-,TRBV2,-,11,TRBJ2-5,CASSAEETQYF,TGTGCCAGCAGTGCAGAAGAGACCCAGTACTTC
-,TRBV7-2,-,16,TRBJ2-2,CASSSWAKVNTGELFF,TGTGCCAGCAGCTCCTGGGCGAAGGTGAACACCGGGGAGCTGTTTTTT
TRBD2,TRBV10-3,-,18,TRBJ2-7,CAISGGRVLAGVSYEQYF,TGTGCCATCAGTGGGGGCAGAGTGCTAGCGGGAGTCTCCTACGAGCAGTACTTC
TRBD1,TRBV10-3,-,14,TRBJ1-4,CAIREGQGDEKLFF,TGTGCCATCAGGGAAGGACAGGGTGATGAAAAACTGTTTTTT
-,TRBV20-1,-,11,TRBJ2-1,CSARSDNEQFF,TGCAGTGCTAGGTCGGACAATGAGCAGTTCTTC
-,TRBV12-3/TRBV12-4,-,13,TRBJ1-2,CASTYHRGYGYTF,TGTGCCAGCACCTATCATAGGGGATACGGCTACACCTTC
TRBD1,TRBV6-2/TRBV6-3,few,14,TRBJ1-2,CASSYRGRDYGYTF,TGTGCCAGCAGTTACAGGGGGCGCGACTATGGCTACACCTTC
TRBD1,TRBV11-2,-,15,TRBJ1-2,CASSFRQGAGYGYTF,TGTGCCAGCAGCTTTCGACAGGGGGCCGGCTATGGCTACACCTTC
-,TRBV10-3,-,13,TRBJ2-7,CAISRDTSYEQYF,TGTGCCATCAGCCGGGACACATCCTACGAGCAGTACTTC
-,TRBV6-1,-,14,TRBJ1-4,CASSEAEDLGKLFF,TGTGCCAGCAGTGAAGCGGAGGATTTAGGAAAACTGTTTTTT
TRBD1,TRBV24-1,-,14,TRBJ1-2,CATSDLQGNYGYTF,TGTGCCACCAGTGACCTACAGGGGAACTATGGCTACACCTTC
-,TRBV12-5,-,13,TRBJ2-2,CASGFSSTGELFF,TGTGCTAGTGGTTTCTCCTCCACCGGGGAGCTGTTTTTT
-,TRBV11-2,-,16,TRBJ2-5,CASSLDRPGGGRTQYF,TGTGCCAGCAGCTTAGATCGCCCAGGAGGAGGCAGGACCCAGTACTTC
-,TRBV18,once,14,TRBJ2-1,CASSPSAYHTEQFF,TGTGCCAGCTCACCAAGTGCCTATCATACTGAGCAGTTCTTC
-,TRBV9,once,17,TRBJ2-6,CASSVDGGASGANVLTF,TGTGCCAGCAGCGTAGACGGGGGAGCCTCTGGGGCCAACGTCCTGACTTTC
TRBD1,TRBV12-3/TRBV12-4,-,13,TRBJ1-6,CASIRTGGSPLHF,TGTGCCAGCATACGGACAGGAGGCTCACCCCTCCACTTT
TRBD1,TRBV5-5,-,15,TRBJ1-3,CASSQTGETGNTIYF,TGTGCCAGCAGCCAAACAGGGGAAACTGGAAACACCATATATTTT